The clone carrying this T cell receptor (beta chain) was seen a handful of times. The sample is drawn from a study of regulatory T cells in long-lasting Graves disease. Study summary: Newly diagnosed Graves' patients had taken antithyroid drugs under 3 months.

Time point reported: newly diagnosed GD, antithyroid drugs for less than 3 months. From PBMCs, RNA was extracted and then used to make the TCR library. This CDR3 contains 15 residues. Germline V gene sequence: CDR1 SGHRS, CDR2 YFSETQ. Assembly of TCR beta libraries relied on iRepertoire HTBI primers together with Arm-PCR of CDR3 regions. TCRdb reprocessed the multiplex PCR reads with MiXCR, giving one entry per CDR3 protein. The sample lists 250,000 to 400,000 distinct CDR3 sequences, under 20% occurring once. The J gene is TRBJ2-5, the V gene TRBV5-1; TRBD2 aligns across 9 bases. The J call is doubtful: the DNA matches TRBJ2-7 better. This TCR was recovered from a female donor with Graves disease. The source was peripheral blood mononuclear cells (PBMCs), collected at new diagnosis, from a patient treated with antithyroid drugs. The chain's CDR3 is CASSLGSSGIYEQYF. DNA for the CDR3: TGCGCCAGCAGCTTGGGTTCTAGCGGGATATACGAGCAGTACTTC.